This passage covers 14 T cell receptor beta chains from one sample sequenced in a study of cytomegalovirus exposure and HLA in healthy donors. Researchers ran the PCR with 60 Vbeta and 13 Jbeta primers. The repertoire was sequenced with immunoSEQ multiplex PCR; TCRdb's copy has only in-frame clones and lacks some. Here the sample spans more than 85,000 clones, around 73% being singletons. Sequenced sample: PBMCs. The receptors here all came from a man aged 35-49 years in good health and CMV-seronegative.

This clone occurred once. V gene TRBV11-1 combines with J gene TRBJ2-7; the match to TRBD1 covers 11 bases. J was trimmed by 3 bases and V by 0 bases; bases with no gene match: 7. This CDR3 is 17 amino acids long. Looked up from germline, CDR1 is SGHAT and CDR2 is FQDESV (reference sequence). The CDR3 DNA follows: TGTGCCAGCAGCTTAGCCTCTGGGACAGGGGGAATCTACGAGCAGTACTTC. Translated: CASSLASGTGGIYEQYF.

The rearrangement joins TRBV2 to TRBJ1-1; 8 bases map to TRBD1. This CDR3 spans 12 amino acids. J gave up 3 bases and V 9 bases, and 3 bases lay outside the gene matches. Germline V gives CDR1 SNHLY, CDR2 FYNNEI. The CDR3 DNA reads TGTGCCAGGCAGGGGGCTGACACTGAAGCTTTCTTT. Translation gives CARQGADTEAFF.

The chain employs TRBV4-1 and TRBJ2-1; 7 bases fit TRBD1. CDR3 size: 18 residues. Unmatched junction bases numbered 9, after V lost 1 base and J lost 0 bases. Germline V gene sequence: CDR1 MGHRA, CDR2 YSYEKL. CDR3 DNA sequence: TGCGCCAGCAGCCAAGGCCCGCTTGGGACAGACTCCTACAATGAGCAGTTCTTC. It yields the protein CASSQGPLGTDSYNEQFF.

This chain joins TRBV19 and TRBJ1-1; 7 bases agree with TRBD1. V shed 4 bases and J 4 bases; nucleotides not matched to a gene: 3. The CDR3 sequence is 13 residues long. Germline values: CDR1 LNHDA, CDR2 SQIVND (reference sequence). This CDR3 reads CASSRTGITEAFF. In DNA, the CDR3 is TGTGCCAGTAGTAGGACAGGCATCACTGAAGCTTTCTTT.

This rearrangement joins TRBV7-2 to TRBJ2-3; D gene unclear. There are 12 residues in the CDR3. The V end was cut by 3 bases, the J end by 9 bases, with 10 bases between. CDR1 and CDR2 from the germline V gene are SGHTA and FQGNSA. This chain's CDR3 is CASSLEWVTQYF. The DNA of the CDR3 is TGTGCCAGCAGCTTGGAGTGGGTAACGCAGTATTTT.

The rearrangement uses TRBV2 and TRBJ2-2, with TRBD2 as a possible D gene (5 bases). Trimming removed 4 bases from V and 0 bases from J, with 12 bases in between. This CDR3 region has 16 residues. CDR1 and CDR2 from the germline V gene are SNHLY and FYNNEI. CDR3 sequence: CASSGLAFTNTGELFF. CDR3 sequence (DNA): TGTGCCAGCAGTGGTCTAGCTTTTACGAACACCGGGGAGCTGTTTTTT.

The chain employs TRBV9 and TRBJ1-4, with D maybe TRBD1 (6 bases). V lost 3 bases and J 3 bases, leaving 15 bases between the germline ends. This CDR3 has 16 residues. Looked up from germline, CDR1 is SGDLS and CDR2 is YYNGEE. The DNA for the CDR3 is TGTGCCAGCAGCGGACTACCCGGGACACCTAATGAAAAACTGTTTTTT. Encoded protein: CASSGLPGTPNEKLFF. Full variable domain (remainder filled in from reference TRBV9 and TRBJ1-4): DSGVTQTPKHLITATGQRVTLRCSPRSGDLSVYWYQQSLDQGLQFLIQYYNGEERAKGNILERFSAQQFPDLHSELNLSSLELGDSALYFCASSGLPGTPNEKLFFGSGTQLSVL.

The rearrangement uses TRBV11-3 and TRBJ1-4; a possible D gene is TRBD1 (6 bases). Germline V gives CDR1 SGHNT, CDR2 YENEEA. The CDR3 sequence is 19 residues long. V shed 4 bases and J shed 3 bases, with 24 bases lying between them. The CDR3 reads CASSSEGVASLGANEKLFF. CDR3 sequence (DNA): TGTGCCAGCAGCTCCGAGGGGGTGGCGTCACTGGGGGCTAATGAAAAACTGTTTTTT.

This sequence joins TRBV15 and TRBJ1-4; weak D call: TRBD1 (5 bases). This CDR3 spans 14 amino acids. Germline CDR1 and CDR2: LNHNV and YYDKDF (reference sequence). The V end was cut by 7 bases, the J end by 8 bases, with 17 bases between. CDR3 protein: CATNRGGGHEKLFF. Written as DNA, the CDR3 is TGTGCCACCAACCGCGGGGGGGGTCACGAAAAACTGTTTTTT.

The rearrangement uses TRBV6-4 and TRBJ2-3; D may be TRBD1 (5 bases). This CDR3 is 17 amino acids long. The V gene lost 3 bases and the J gene lost 6 bases, with 22 bases spanning the gap. Germline V gene lookup returns CDR1 MRHNA and CDR2 SNTAGT. The CDR3, as DNA: TGTGCCAGCAGTGAAGTTTGGACATTCGAACAATGGGATACGCAGTATTTT. Translation gives CASSEVWTFEQWDTQYF.

This sequence joins TRBV11-2 and TRBJ1-1; no reliable D call. The ends were cut back, 2 bases at V and 11 bases at J, with 6 bases in the middle. The CDR3 consists of 10 residues. Looked up from germline, CDR1 is SGHAT and CDR2 is FQNNGV. CDR3 nucleotides: TGTGCCAGCAGCTTATCGAGTGCTTTCTTT. It translates to CASSLSSAFF.

The rearrangement uses TRBV27 and TRBJ1-5, with D tentatively TRBD1 (5 bases). The V gene lost 4 bases and the J gene lost 5 bases, with 24 bases spanning the gap. Per germline, CDR1 MNHEY and CDR2 SMNVEV (reference sequence). This CDR3 is 18 amino acids long. The CDR3 bases are TGTGCCAGCAGTTCGCAGAAAACAACAGGTCGCGGGGATCAGCCCCAGCATTTT. Residues: CASSSQKTTGRGDQPQHF.

The rearrangement joins TRBV18 to TRBJ2-2; maybe TRBD1 (6 bases). The CDR3 runs 16 residues. Trimming cost V 3 bases and J 1 base, with 12 bases left between them. Germline lookup yields CDR1 KGHSH and CDR2 LQKENI. The CDR3 is CASSPRTAQNTGELFF. The DNA for the CDR3 is TGTGCCAGCTCACCTAGGACAGCTCAGAACACCGGGGAGCTGTTTTTT.

Relative to its sample, this clone is medium-sized. V usage is TRBV5-6 and J usage is TRBJ2-1; no firm D call. The CDR3 is 16 residues long. Germline CDR1 and CDR2: SGHDT and YYEEEE. V was pared by 5 bases and J by 0 bases, with 15 bases between. The DNA of the CDR3 is TGTGCCAGCAGTCCGAAAATGGCGGACTCCTACAATGAGCAGTTCTTC. Translated, it gives CASSPKMADSYNEQFF.